This T cell receptor (beta chain) was retrieved from a study of blood T cell repertoires in COVID-19. Study as a whole: The United States, Italy and Spain provided the acute and convalescent COVID-19 samples.

This CDR3 is built from 15 residues. From germline, CDR1 is SGHRS and CDR2 YFSETQ. The V gene end was trimmed by 0 bases and the J gene end by 6 bases; junction bases not matched to a gene: 5. Only in-frame clones appear in the TCRdb table, and some are missing; sequencing was by immunoSEQ multiplex PCR. The sample holds 400,000 or so clones, roughly 90% seen once. Seattle's enrolled individuals joined amid active infection and were then monitored longitudinally. Material: peripheral blood. The TCR was taken from a man aged 18 to 30 with COVID-19, enrolled during active disease. This chain joins TRBV5-1 and TRBJ2-2; 7 bases agree with TRBD1. As DNA, the CDR3 is TGCGCCAGCAGCTTGGCCGACAGGGAAGCCGGGGAGCTGTTTTTT. It specifies CASSLADREAGELFF.